This T cell receptor beta chain appears in the sequencing data of a study of CD8 T cells in ankylosing spondylitis. The study, taken as a whole, reports: Within ankylosing spondylitis blood, a TCR beta motif made up of eight or nine highly homologous variants appeared to be characteristic. The study looked at matched synovial fluid samples from ankylosing spondylitis patients. Disease-linked clones were reported to be significantly enriched there. The disease-linked clones had a CD8+ phenotype and low blood frequencies. Before this, some motif variants had been reported in reactive arthritis synovial fluid and blood.

This clonotype was observed a handful of times. Antigen specificity is unknown. The trim removed 2 bases at V and 0 bases at J, leaving 3 bases unmatched. The germline CDR1 and CDR2 sequences are SGHRS and YFSETQ. The CDR3 sequence is 15 residues long. Molecular-barcoded quantitative 5'-RACE produced these TCR beta libraries. TCRdb ran MiXCR on the 5' RACE reads and lists one entry per CDR3 protein. The table lists roughly 370,000 distinct CDR3 sequences, around 22% of them singletons. The sample taken for sequencing was blood, either unsorted or a sorted T cell fraction (not recorded which). The receptor was isolated from a male donor with ankylosing spondylitis. The chain is built from TRBV5-1 and TRBJ2-3; TRBD2 matches at 7 bases. CDR3 loop: CASSFGGGSTDTQYF. In DNA form, the CDR3 reads TGCGCCAGCAGCTTCGGCGGGGGTAGCACAGATACGCAGTATTTT.